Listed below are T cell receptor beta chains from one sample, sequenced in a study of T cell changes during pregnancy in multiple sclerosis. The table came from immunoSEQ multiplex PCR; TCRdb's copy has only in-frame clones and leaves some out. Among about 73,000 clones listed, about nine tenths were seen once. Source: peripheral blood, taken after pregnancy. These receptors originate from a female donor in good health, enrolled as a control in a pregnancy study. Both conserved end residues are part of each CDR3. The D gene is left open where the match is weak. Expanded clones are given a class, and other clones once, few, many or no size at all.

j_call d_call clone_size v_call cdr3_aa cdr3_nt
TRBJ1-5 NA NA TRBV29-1 CSVVSSGNQPQHF TGCAGCGTTGTAAGTTCAGGGAATCAGCCCCAGCATTTT
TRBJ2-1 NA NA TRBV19 CASSMRVTYNEQFF TGTGCCAGTAGTATGCGGGTCACCTACAATGAGCAGTTCTTC
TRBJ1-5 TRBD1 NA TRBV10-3 CAISFTGGTGEPQHF TGTGCCATCAGTTTCACAGGGGGTACCGGGGAGCCCCAGCATTTT
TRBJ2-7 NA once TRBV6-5 CASSYMGGATGYEQYF TGTGCCAGCAGTTACATGGGGGGGGCTACCGGCTACGAGCAGTACTTC
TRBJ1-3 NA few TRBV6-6 CASSYFVGSSGNTIYF TGTGCCAGCAGTTATTTCGTCGGGTCTTCTGGAAACACCATATATTTT
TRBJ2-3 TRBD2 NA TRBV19 CASAKGLADTQYF TGTGCCAGTGCAAAGGGACTAGCGGATACGCAGTATTTT
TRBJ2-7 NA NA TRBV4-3 CASSQAGRPYEQYF TGCGCCAGCAGCCAAGCTGGCCGCCCATACGAGCAGTACTTC
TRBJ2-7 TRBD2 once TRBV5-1 CASRGGPYEQYF TGCGCCAGCAGGGGAGGGCCTTACGAGCAGTACTTC
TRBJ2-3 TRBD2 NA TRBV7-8 CASSPRTSGSHPDTQYF TGTGCCAGCAGCCCACGGACTAGCGGGAGTCACCCAGATACGCAGTATTTT
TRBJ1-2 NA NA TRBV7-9 CASSLSGFYGYTF TGTGCCAGCAGCTTATCAGGCTTCTATGGCTACACCTTC
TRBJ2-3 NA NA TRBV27 CASSLMGATTDTQYF TGTGCCAGCAGCCTTATGGGGGCCACCACAGATACGCAGTATTTT
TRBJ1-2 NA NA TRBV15 CATSDYSSPNYGYTF TGTGCCACCAGCGATTACAGCTCCCCAAACTATGGCTACACCTTC
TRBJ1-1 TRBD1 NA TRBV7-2 CASSPRDSVEAFF TGTGCCAGCAGCCCCCGGGACAGCGTTGAAGCTTTCTTT
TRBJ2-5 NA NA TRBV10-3 CAIRTGEETQYF TGTGCCATCAGGACGGGGGAAGAGACCCAGTACTTC
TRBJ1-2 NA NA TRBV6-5 CASSYGQISNYGYTF TGTGCCAGCAGTTACGGCCAGATCTCTAACTATGGCTACACCTTC
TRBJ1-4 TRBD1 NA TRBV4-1 CASSHGQVLSEKLFF TGCGCCAGCAGCCACGGACAGGTGCTTAGCGAAAAACTGTTTTTT